The clone carrying this T cell receptor beta chain came up once. The data derive from a study of blood T cell repertoires in COVID-19. Study-level information: Samples representing acute and convalescent COVID-19 were sourced from the United States, Italy and Spain. In each case, the material was cDNA or gDNA derived from T cells, B-cell-depleted T cells, or PBMCs.

The length of the CDR3 is 16 residues. V lost 0 bases to trimming and J lost 1 base; unmatched junction nucleotides: 3. Germline CDR1 and CDR2: SGHNT and YYREEE (reference sequence). In the study's own analysis: Estimated nucleated cell counts came from reference gene primer amplification. Assay: immunoSEQ multiplex PCR; the TCRdb copy retains only in-frame clones and omits some. The V and J calls and the clone size are those of that table, but D and trimming were determined from the DNA. The sample lists hundreds of thousands of clones, 80% to 90% seen once, with roughly 4.5% in the top ten. The V gene is TRBV5-4, the J gene TRBJ2-5; TRBD2 matches 10 bases. The sequence came from a middle-aged man with acute or convalescent COVID-19. Sequenced sample: peripheral blood. CDR3 coding DNA: TGTGCCAGCAGCTTGGGACTAGCGGGTTCCCAAGAGACCCAGTACTTC. It yields the protein CASSLGLAGSQETQYF.